Sequencing of this T cell receptor beta chain was carried out in a study of T-cell reconstitution after alpha-beta-depleted transplantation in children. For TCRbeta, the library was prepared with unique molecular identifiers. Using its own MiXCR run on the PCR reads, TCRdb lists one record per CDR3 protein. Of approximately 83,000 distinct CDR3 sequences listed, 10% to 15% were seen once; the top ten hold around 13%. V lost 2 bases and J lost 2; bases outside the gene matches: 3. The CDR3 has 15 amino acids. Germline values: CDR1 SGHRS, CDR2 YFSETQ. Many counts were recorded for this clonotype. This TCR was recovered from a human donor who donated a stem cell graft to a child with inherited bone marrow failure. The sequenced sample was PBMCs from the stem cell graft donor, obtained from the stem cell graft. This sequence joins TRBV5-1 and TRBJ2-5; 10 nucleotides align to TRBD1. The CDR3 reads CASSLPGQGQETQYF. The CDR3 DNA follows: TGCGCCAGCAGCTTACCGGGACAGGGGCAAGAGACCCAGTACTTC.